This T cell receptor (beta chain) was captured in a study of blood T cell repertoires in COVID-19. Study-level information: The samples span acute and convalescent COVID-19 from the United States, Italy and Spain.

In the source study's methods: Quantification of nucleated cells was approximated via reference gene primer amplification. The table came from immunoSEQ multiplex PCR; TCRdb's copy has only in-frame clones and leaves some out. V and J calls and clone size are those listed in that table; D and trimming were worked out from the DNA. Among hundreds of thousands of clones listed, roughly 85% were seen once. This CDR3 is 15 amino acids long. CDR1 and CDR2 (germline): SGHDN, FVKESK. V lost 3 bases to trimming and J lost 1 base; unmatched junction nucleotides: 4. The specimen sequenced was peripheral blood. This receptor was taken from a man between 45 and 60 years old with active or convalescent COVID-19. V usage is TRBV14 and J usage is TRBJ1-2, with 8 positions matching TRBD1. In nucleotides, the CDR3 is TGTGCCAGCAGCCAGGAGACAGGGGTTAACTATGGCTACACCTTC. It is translated as CASSQETGVNYGYTF. Full variable domain (rest looked up from reference TRBV14 and TRBJ1-2): EAGVTQFPSHSVIEKGQTVTLRCDPISGHDNLYWYRRVMGKEIKFLLHFVKESKQDESGMPNNRFLAERTGGTYSTLKVQPAELEDSGVYFCASSQETGVNYGYTFGSGTRLTVV.